This TCR beta chain was recorded in a study of tumor-infiltrating lymphocytes in localized non-small cell lung cancer. Study context: From each patient, both tumor and uninvolved lung, non-adjacent to tumor, were sampled.

This clone occurred a few times. Its cognate antigen is unknown. The protocol was immunoSEQ multiplex PCR, while the TCRdb copy is restricted to in-frame clones and leaves out a portion. Of some 2,700 clones listed, 55% were seen once; the top ten hold 21%. The V end was cut by 11 bases, the J end by 5 bases, with 15 bases between. The germline V gene has CDR1 SGHDN and CDR2 FVKESK. CDR3 length: 13 residues. General study results and limits: Different pieces of the same tissue went to different assays, confounding technical variation with intratumor heterogeneity.

The TCR sequence derives from a human donor with non-small cell lung cancer. What was sequenced was uninvolved lung tissue not adjacent to the tumor. The chain combines TRBV14 with TRBJ1-4; D is unclear. CDR3 nucleotides: TGTGCCTCTAGAGAAAGGGTCAATGAAAAACTGTTTTTT. It translates to CASRERVNEKLFF. The whole variable domain, remainder taken from reference TRBV14 and TRBJ1-4, is EAGVTQFPSHSVIEKGQTVTLRCDPISGHDNLYWYRRVMGKEIKFLLHFVKESKQDESGMPNNRFLAERTGGTYSTLKVQPAELEDSGVYFCASRERVNEKLFFGSGTQLSVL.